The source of this TCR beta chain is a study of T cells in Graves' hyperthyroidism and ophthalmopathy. With regard to this clonotype: A junction boundary mismatches the germline segment, possibly from a read error.

The germline CDR1 and CDR2 sequences are MNHNS and SASEGT. CDR3 length: 14 residues. Patients aged 18 to 65 had newly diagnosed hyperthyroidism of under 2 months' duration. The study excluded patients with uncontrolled infection, other autoimmune disease, pregnancy or lactation. There were TCR beta CDR3 regions amplified from RNA transcripts. The study used the HTBI primer set for a first-round RT-PCR of the TCR CDR3. TCRdb reprocessed the multiplex PCR reads with MiXCR, giving one entry per CDR3 protein. The profile shows roughly 360,000 distinct CDR3 sequences, about 13% of them singletons. V and J are TRBV6-1 and TRBJ2-2; tentatively, D is TRBD1 (6 bases). The sequenced sample consisted of blood. This TCR came from a man aged 25-45 years with Graves' hyperthyroidism that later progressed to Graves' ophthalmopathy. CDR3 sequence (DNA): TGTGTCAGCAGACTACAGGGAAAAGCCGGGGAGCTGTTTTTT. Encoded protein: CVSRLQGKAGELFF.